This T cell receptor (beta chain) was identified in a study of vaccination and CD4 T cells after COVID-19. About the research overall: Between diagnosis and the drawing of post-COVID samples lay a median around 110 days (range 35 to 161). In culture, cells were exposed to overlapping spike peptides from SARS-CoV-2, HCoV-NL63, HCoV-OC43 and HCoV-229E.

This clonotype appeared a few times. No antigen is known for it. CD4+ T cells that had been cultured provided DNA sequenced with the Oncomine TCR Beta short-read assay. TCRdb processed the PCR reads anew with MiXCR; each CDR3 protein has one entry. This sample has approximately 18,000 distinct CDR3 sequences; 25% to 35% occur once, and the top ten carry approximately 17%. The CDR3 is 13 residues long. The V gene end was trimmed by 1 base and the J gene end by 8 bases; junction bases not matched to a gene: 4. CDR1 and CDR2 (germline): SEHNR, FQNEAQ (reference sequence). Treatment denoted: approximately 9-day PBMC culture with coronavirus spike peptide pools or control peptides (ViraFEST assay).

The receptor comes from a human donor with COVID-19. The rearrangement links TRBV7-9 to TRBJ1-2; TRBD1 agrees at 7 bases. The specimen was cultured CD4+ T cells from blood. CDR3 sequence reads: CASSLGRGHGYTF. In DNA form, the CDR3 reads TGTGCCAGCAGCTTAGGAAGGGGGCACGGCTACACCTTC.